This T cell receptor (beta chain) stems from a study of blood T cell repertoires in COVID-19 (dated by TCRdb to 2020 to 2021). Turning to the overall study: Samples covering the acute and convalescent phases of COVID-19 were provided by collaborators in the United States, Italy and Spain. The prospective study material was composed of cDNA or gDNA derived from T cells, B-cell-depleted T cells, or PBMCs. Subjects who had been exposed to COVID-19, were actively infected with it, or had recovered from it provided the deeply sampled blood TCRbeta repertoires that made up the dataset. A freely available public database, intended as a resource for researchers studying the immune response to SARS-CoV-2, is where the repertoires were released. The samples were drawn from two sources: the first 160 participants of the ongoing ImmuneRACE study, and 1,200 or so subjects contributed by 6 global collaborators. Sample metadata almost always included a de-identified subject ID, COVID-19 status, age in years and sex. Where available, HLA class I and class II types were obtained from metadata supplied by the sample provider rather than from assay-based typing. General study outcomes and caveats: The quantity of clinical and demographic metadata differed by source and by participant and was supplied without curation.

Points on this clone: This clone's antigen is unknown. Base-call qualities are not available, and no considerably larger clone is one nucleotide away.

Whole blood was collected in K2EDTA tubes by collaborating institutions according to the institutions' own protocols. For TCRbeta analysis, collaborators shipped samples as frozen whole blood, isolated PBMCs, or DNA extracted from either of those sample types. The immunoSEQ Assay, a bias-controlled multiplex PCR, was used to amplify TCRbeta CDR3 regions from genomic DNA. Concerning the study's data processing: Nucleated cell counts per sample were estimated from amplification of reference gene primers within the assay. To quantify the absolute abundance of each unique TCRbeta CDR3 rearrangement, sequence reads were collapsed and filtered. For each sample, productive Simpson clonality was calculated as the square root of Simpson's diversity index over productive rearrangements. Entries here come from immuneACCESS through TCRdb and include only in-frame sequences with V and J called. Some clones fail to appear in such tables; in the studies checked, an unresolved V gene covers under half of the shortfall, and the cause of the remainder is unknown. That table furnishes V, J and clone size, whereas the DNA furnished D and trimming. The sample table holds about 200,000 clones, of which 90% were seen once. Together, the top ten hold 0.62% of the sample.

In the germline V gene (reference sequence), CDR1 corresponds to SEHNR and CDR2 to FQNEAQ. Its CDR3 holds 15 amino acids, cysteine through phenylalanine. The CDR3 DNA has 45 bases and is translated from base 1. Trimming accounts for 2 bases at V and 3 bases at J, while the number of junction bases matched to no gene is 2. The sequence came from a man in his forties or fifties with acute or convalescent COVID-19. Rearrangement joined TRBV7-9 to TRBJ2-1, with 9 junctional bases fitting TRBD1. The sequencing input was peripheral blood. The DNA sequence follows: TGTGCCAGCAGCTTAAGGACAGGGGTCTACAATGAGCAGTTCTTC. Translation gives CASSLRTGVYNEQFF.